The 31 T cell receptor beta chains given below trace back to one sample, sequenced in a study of T-cell reconstitution after alpha-beta-depleted transplantation in children. A library of TCRbeta sequences, prepared with unique molecular identifiers, was generated. TCRdb re-analysed the PCR reads in MiXCR, keeping a single row per CDR3 protein. The sample includes about half a million distinct CDR3 sequences, around 13% of them seen just once. The sample consisted of PBMCs from the stem cell graft donor, taken from the stem cell graft. The receptors derive from a human donor who donated a stem cell graft to a child with combined immunodeficiency.

This clonotype was observed a few times. This chain uses TRBV20-1 with TRBJ1-2; TRBD1 matches 7 bases. The CDR3 spans 16 residues. Germline V CDR1 and CDR2: DFQATT, SNEGSKA (reference sequence). The ends lost 6 bases at V and 4 bases at J; junction bases unmatched: 17. The CDR3 nucleotides are TGCAGTGCCCCCCTAAGCCAGGGGGACGGTGCCTATGGCTACACCTTC. Translation gives CSAPLSQGDGAYGYTF.

The V and J genes are TRBV6-2 or TRBV6-3 and TRBJ2-6; D remains ambiguous. Germline lookup yields CDR1 MNHEY and CDR2 SVGEGT. V dropped 8 bases and J dropped 0 bases, with 5 bases sitting between them. The length of the CDR3 is 13 residues. The CDR3 region is CASGISGANVLTF. In DNA, the CDR3 is TGTGCCAGCGGTATCTCTGGGGCCAACGTCCTGACTTTC.

The chain combines TRBV2 with TRBJ2-1; D is ambiguous. The CDR3 length is 14 residues. Germline CDR1 SNHLY, CDR2 FYNNEI. With 8 bases removed from V and 0 bases from J, the gap between germline ends came to 11 bases. The CDR3 nucleotides read TGTGCCAGCTGTCACCTAAGCTCCTACAATGAGCAGTTCTTC. Residues: CASCHLSSYNEQFF.

This clonotype has a count of ten or more. The chain is built from TRBV27 and TRBJ2-1; D perhaps matches TRBD2 (6 bases). Trimming pared 8 bases from V and 0 bases from J, leaving 17 bases between. This CDR3 is built from 16 residues. CDR1 and CDR2 (germline): MNHEY, SMNVEV (reference sequence). The CDR3 nucleotides are TGTGCCAGCGGAGGATTGCGGGGCCGCTCCTACAATGAGCAGTTCTTC. This encodes CASGGLRGRSYNEQFF.

This clonotype has just a few counts. This chain uses TRBV12-3 or TRBV12-4 with TRBJ1-6; unclear D gene. Trimming left V 4 bases short and J 7 bases short, with 8 bases between. The CDR3 runs 13 residues. CDR3 residues: CASSSTGNSPLHF. CDR3 nucleotides: TGTGCCAGCAGTTCCACGGGCAATTCACCCCTCCACTTT.

This clonotype was found many times. The rearrangement links TRBV12-3 or TRBV12-4 to TRBJ2-7; 10 bases align to TRBD1. Trimming took 5 bases from V and 5 from J; bases not matched to a gene: 12. The CDR3 is 16 residues long. The CDR3 DNA is TGTGCCAGCAGTACAACGGGACAGGGGAAGCCTGACGAGCAGTACTTC. Translation gives CASSTTGQGKPDEQYF.

This clonotype was seen only a few times. The rearrangement links TRBV5-1 to TRBJ2-1; D uncertain. This CDR3 contains 13 residues. The V gene lost 6 bases and the J gene lost 7 bases, with 14 bases spanning the gap. Per the germline V gene, CDR1 is SGHRS and CDR2 is YFSETQ. CDR3 in amino acids: CASNSDGDNEQFF. The CDR3 DNA reads as TGCGCCAGCAACTCGGACGGAGATAATGAGCAGTTCTTC. Based on the CDR3 plus reference TRBV5-1 and TRBJ2-1, the full variable domain is KAGVTQTPRYLIKTRGQQVTLSCSPISGHRSVSWYQQTPGQGLQFLFEYFSETQRNKGNFPGRFSGRQFSNSRSEMNVSTLELGDSALYLCASNSDGDNEQFFGPGTRLTVL.

This clonotype appeared a few times. The CDR3 here is CSAQEGGDTQYF. In DNA form, the CDR3 reads TGCAGTGCCCAGGAGGGAGGAGATACGCAGTATTTT. The chain couples TRBV20-1 to TRBJ2-3, with a possible D match to TRBD2 (6 bases). CDR3 length equals 12 residues. Germline V lookup: CDR1 DFQATT, CDR2 SNEGSKA (reference sequence). Between the trimmed V and J ends, which lost 6 bases and 5 bases, there was a span of 12 bases.

V gene TRBV6-5 combines with J gene TRBJ2-2; TRBD2 might be the D (5 bases). The CDR3 totals 15 residues. Germline assignment: CDR1 MNHEY and CDR2 SVGAGI. Trimming took off 5 bases at V and 1 base at J, with 11 bases between the two ends. This CDR3 reads CASSNHGLNTGELFF. The CDR3, as DNA: TGTGCCAGCAGTAACCACGGACTGAACACCGGGGAGCTGTTTTTT.

The sample holds a few counts of this clonotype. V gene TRBV3-1 combines with J gene TRBJ2-1; 9 bases are shared with TRBD2. Germline CDR1 is LGHDT and CDR2 is YNNKEL (reference sequence). Trimming at V came to 0 bases and at J to 8 bases, leaving 8 bases not matched to a gene. The CDR3 is 16 residues long. CDR3 sequence: CASSQEWGTSLHEQFF. The CDR3 DNA follows: TGTGCCAGCAGCCAAGAGTGGGGGACTAGCCTGCATGAGCAGTTCTTC.

This clonotype turned up a few times. The chain uses TRBV10-3 and TRBJ2-1; D is unclear. CDR3 size: 14 residues. The V and J ends lost 1 base and 2 bases respectively, with 6 bases between them. Germline V lookup: CDR1 ENHRY, CDR2 SYGVKD. CDR3 in amino acids: CAISEYQPYNEQFF. CDR3 DNA: TGTGCCATCAGTGAGTACCAACCCTACAATGAGCAGTTCTTC.

The chain carries TRBV12-3 or TRBV12-4 and TRBJ2-1, with 7 bases matching TRBD2. J was trimmed by 6 bases and V by 6 bases; bases with no gene match: 5. This CDR3 comprises 13 residues. CDR3 sequence reads: CASRIREVNEQFF. CDR3 DNA sequence: TGTGCCAGCAGAATACGGGAGGTCAATGAGCAGTTCTTC.

The chain carries TRBV27 and TRBJ2-1, with 10 bases fitting TRBD2. The germline CDR1 and CDR2 sequences are MNHEY and SMNVEV (reference sequence). The V gene end was trimmed by 4 bases and the J gene end by 6 bases; junction bases not matched to a gene: 6. The CDR3 spans 15 residues. The CDR3 spells CASSYTSGVGNEQFF. In DNA form, the CDR3 reads TGTGCCAGCAGTTACACTAGCGGGGTAGGCAATGAGCAGTTCTTC.

This clonotype was detected a few times. The rearrangement uses TRBV12-3 or TRBV12-4 and TRBJ2-5; D uncertain. The CDR3 extends over 14 amino acids. The ends were cut back, 0 bases at V and 4 bases at J, with 9 bases in the middle. CDR3: CASSLALVIETQYF. The CDR3 region has the DNA TGTGCCAGCAGTTTAGCTCTAGTAATAGAGACCCAGTACTTC.

This clonotype came up many times. J is TRBJ2-7 and V is TRBV12-3 or TRBV12-4; tentatively, D is TRBD2 (5 bases). CDR3 length: 13 amino acids. V lost 5 bases, J lost 2 bases, and 10 bases lay in between. CDR3 coding DNA: TGTGCCAGCAGTCAAAGCGGAACCTACGAGCAGTACTTC. It is translated as CASSQSGTYEQYF.

V and J are TRBV27 and TRBJ1-1; possible D gene TRBD1, 6 bases. The CDR3 loop spans 17 amino acids. Germline V gives CDR1 MNHEY, CDR2 SMNVEV (reference sequence). The germline V and J ends were trimmed by 8 bases and 4 bases, with 26 bases remaining between them. For the CDR3, the DNA is TGTGCCAGCTGGAACCGGGACACCGGGGGGGTAAGCACTGAAGCTTTCTTT. Residues: CASWNRDTGGVSTEAFF.

There are many counts of this clonotype. The V and J genes are TRBV10-3 and TRBJ1-6, with 7 bases that match TRBD1. This CDR3 has 14 residues. V gave up 6 bases and J gave up 10 bases; unmatched junction bases: 9. Germline V gene lookup returns CDR1 ENHRY and CDR2 SYGVKD. The CDR3 bases are TGTGCCATCAGGGATGACAGGGAAAGATCACCCCTCCACTTT. Its translation: CAIRDDRERSPLHF.

This clonotype was recorded at least ten times. The chain is built from TRBV4-3 and TRBJ2-7; D unresolved. The CDR3 is 16 amino acids. Germline CDR1 is LGHNA and CDR2 is YSLEER. Trimming removed 3 bases at V and 3 bases at J, with 18 bases between. CDR3 sequence: CASSQNTGRSGYEQYF. The CDR3 nucleotides are TGCGCCAGCAGCCAGAACACCGGACGGTCCGGCTACGAGCAGTACTTC.

The chain employs TRBV20-1 and TRBJ2-7, with a tentative D call TRBD2 (6 bases). Germline-derived CDR1 and CDR2 are DFQATT and SNEGSKA (reference sequence). V was cut by 8 bases and J by 6 bases, with 20 bases left in between. This CDR3 is 13 amino acids long. Here the CDR3 DNA reads TGCAGTACCAAGATGGGGGGAATGCCCGAGCAGTACTTC. This gives the protein CSTKMGGMPEQYF.

This chain links TRBV11-3 with TRBJ2-2; D possibly corresponds to TRBD1 (5 bases). Germline CDR1 is SGHNT and CDR2 is YENEEA. This CDR3 is built from 15 residues. V shed 4 bases and J shed 4 bases, with 13 bases lying between them. As DNA, the CDR3 is TGTGCCAGCAGCTCGTTCGGACAAGCCACCGGGGAGCTGTTTTTT. It encodes CASSSFGQATGELFF.

This clonotype was seen only a few times. The V call is TRBV4-2, the J call TRBJ2-1; 12 bases are shared with TRBD2. V lost 8 bases, J lost 8 bases, and 10 bases stayed unmatched. From germline, CDR1 is LGHNA and CDR2 YNFKEQ. The CDR3 covers 15 residues. The CDR3 reads CASFRLAGGHHEQFF. DNA of the CDR3: TGTGCCAGCTTTCGGCTAGCGGGGGGGCACCATGAGCAGTTCTTC.

This clonotype was counted between two and nine times. The chain is built from TRBV5-1 and TRBJ2-7; TRBD1 or TRBD2 may be the D gene (5 bases each). V shed 3 bases and J shed 3 bases, with 13 bases lying between them. Germline V CDR1 and CDR2: SGHRS, YFSETQ. The CDR3 length is 14 residues. The CDR3 reads CASSWGRGVYEQYF. In DNA, the CDR3 is TGCGCCAGCAGCTGGGGCCGGGGTGTCTACGAGCAGTACTTC.

This clonotype was picked up many times. This chain uses TRBV12-3 or TRBV12-4 with TRBJ2-7, with a weak D call TRBD2 (6 bases). The V and J ends lost 6 bases and 7 bases respectively, with 19 bases between them. The CDR3 length is 14 residues. CDR3 region: CASSRGTISGEQYF. For the CDR3, the DNA is TGTGCCAGCAGCCGCGGGACGATATCTGGGGAGCAGTACTTC.

This clonotype was seen a few times. The chain carries TRBV28 and TRBJ1-2; 12 bases align to TRBD1. The CDR3 loop spans 15 amino acids. The germline CDR1 and CDR2 sequences are MDHEN and SYDVKM. V lost 2 bases to trimming and J lost 8 bases; unmatched junction nucleotides: 6. The DNA for the CDR3 is TGTGCCAGCAGTTTAAAGGGACAGGGGGCAGTGGGCTACACCTTC. This translates into CASSLKGQGAVGYTF.

The chain links TRBV5-1 to TRBJ2-3, with D possibly being TRBD1 or TRBD2 (5 bases each). V was clipped by 6 bases and J by 2 bases, with 16 bases between them. This CDR3 has 15 amino acids. Germline-derived CDR1 and CDR2 are SGHRS and YFSETQ. CDR3 coding DNA: TGCGCCAGCACCGGACTCGGGACGCACACAGATACGCAGTATTTT. This codes for CASTGLGTHTDTQYF.

The sample holds many counts of this clonotype. The chain couples TRBV27 to TRBJ2-7; 9 bases are shared with TRBD1. CDR1 and CDR2 from the germline V gene are MNHEY and SMNVEV (reference sequence). Unmatched junction bases numbered 5, after V lost 5 bases and J lost 3 bases. This CDR3 is 14 amino acids long. CDR3 nucleotides: TGTGCCAGCAGTCTCGCGGACAGGGGCTACGAGCAGTACTTC. Its translation is CASSLADRGYEQYF.

There are many counts of this clonotype. In DNA form, the CDR3 reads TGTGCCACCAGTGAGAGAGGGACTAGCGGGACGAAAGAGACCCAGTACTTC. It translates to CATSERGTSGTKETQYF. J is TRBJ2-5 and V is TRBV24-1; 13 positions match TRBD2. In germline, CDR1 is KGHDR, CDR2 SFDVKD. V shed 4 bases, J shed 3 bases, and the junction held 7 bases outside the gene matches. CDR3 size: 17 residues.

This clonotype was seen more than once but under ten times. The chain links TRBV7-9 to TRBJ2-7; 13 bases map to TRBD2. The V and J ends lost 5 bases and 7 bases, in that order; junction bases with no gene match: 14. This CDR3 region has 17 residues. Germline V gene lookup returns CDR1 SEHNR and CDR2 FQNEAQ (reference sequence). The CDR3 loop is CASSQRTSGSKGREQYF. The CDR3 DNA follows: TGTGCCAGCAGCCAGCGGACTAGCGGGAGTAAAGGTCGGGAGCAGTACTTC.

V gene TRBV20-1 combines with J gene TRBJ1-1, with a possible D match to TRBD1 (5 bases). The germline V and J ends were trimmed by 6 bases and 4 bases, with 15 bases remaining between them. The germline V gene encodes CDR1 DFQATT and CDR2 SNEGSKA (reference sequence). The CDR3 covers 13 residues. The CDR3 reads CSATASRGTEAFF. Here the CDR3 DNA reads TGCAGTGCCACCGCCAGTAGGGGCACTGAAGCTTTCTTT.

This clonotype was seen a few times. The rearrangement joins TRBV6-6 to TRBJ2-2; D may be TRBD2 (6 bases). The CDR3 consists of 12 residues. Germline V gene lookup returns CDR1 MNHNY and CDR2 SVGAGI (reference sequence). Trimming shortened V by 7 bases and J by 7 bases, and 10 bases separated the two germline ends. The CDR3 region is CASIHGGGELFF. The DNA for the CDR3 is TGTGCCAGCATTCACGGGGGCGGGGAGCTGTTTTTT.

This clonotype was counted ten times or more. The chain carries TRBV12-3 or TRBV12-4 and TRBJ2-7; unclear D gene. Trimming removed 3 bases from V and 5 bases from J, with 11 bases in between. CDR3 length: 13 amino acids. Written as DNA, the CDR3 is TGTGCCAGCAGTTTCGGCAGGAACAACGAGCAGTACTTC. Translation gives CASSFGRNNEQYF.